The 9 T cell receptor delta chains below all came from one sample that was sequenced in a study of γδ T cells in repeated Plasmodium falciparum infection. TCRdb re-called the multiplex PCR reads through CATT. Among 70,000 to 95,000 delta-chain clones listed, under 1.5% were seen once. Gammadelta T cells were flow-sorted from PBMC into Vgamma9/Vdelta2+ and Vdelta2-negative populations for bulk analysis. The specimen sequenced was gamma-delta T cells from blood. Receptors were obtained from a pool of human donors (malaria-infected and uninfected, not separated).

This clone was counted a few times. The rearrangement joins TRDV1 to TRDJ1; TRDD3 agrees at 10 bases. TCRdb records no J gene; here it was assigned by comparing the DNA to germline. This CDR3 is built from 20 residues. Trimming cost V 2 bases and J 2 bases; bases outside gene matches: 17. CDR1 is TSWWSYY, CDR2 QGS, per germline. In DNA, the CDR3 is TGTGCTCTTGGGGAAAAGGCCTACAAGAGGGGGATACGCTGTACCGATAAACTCATCTTT. Translating gives CALGEKAYKRGIRCTDKLIF.

This clone was picked up many times. The CDR3 loop is CALGELRAHTDKLIF. The CDR3 region has the DNA TGTGCTCTTGGGGAACTGCGGGCCCACACCGATAAACTCATCTTT. The J gene is TRDJ1, the V gene TRDV1; D is undetermined. From germline, CDR1 is TSWWSYY and CDR2 QGS. Trimming pared 0 bases from V and 0 bases from J, leaving 8 bases between. The CDR3 runs to 15 residues.

On this clone itself: TCRdb's entry gives the protein of a much larger clone, which mismatches this DNA's translation at residue 18, likely from a read error; the protein reported here is translated from the DNA. With the J gene uncalled, the V gene is TRDV2; the D call in the table, TRDD3, was not verified against the DNA. CDR3 length equals 20 residues. CDR1 is GEAIGNYY, CDR2 EKD, per germline. CDR3 sequence (DNA): TGTGCCTGTGACACCGGGTGGGGGATACGCAGCTCCTGGGACACCCGACAGGTGTTTTTC. Translation: CACDTGWGIRSSWDTRQVFF.

This clone has only a few counts. TCRdb's entry gives the protein of a much larger clone, which mismatches this DNA's translation at residue 21, likely from a read error; the protein reported here is translated from the DNA. With the J gene uncalled, the V gene is TRDV1; the table's D call, TRDD3, was not checked against the DNA. The CDR3 has 22 residues. CDR1 is TSWWSYY, CDR2 QGS, per germline. For the CDR3, the DNA is TGTGCTCTTGGGGAAGTGCCCCTTCCTACGTTACTGGGGGTTCAGTACACCGATAAACTCACCTTT. Translation gives CALGEVPLPTLLGVQYTDKLTF.

This clone was seen many times. A far bigger clonotype differs at one base, so this is likely a read error. Other DNA sequences in this sample translate to the same CDR3. The rearrangement joins TRDV2 to TRDJ1, with TRDD3 matching 7 bases. Germline values: CDR1 GEAIGNYY, CDR2 EKD. The CDR3 totals 16 residues. V lost 0 bases and J lost 8; bases outside the gene matches: 14. DNA for the CDR3: TGTGCCTGTGACACCTACTTAGGACTGGATACGGGGAAACTCATCTTT. Its translation is CACDTYLGLDTGKLIF.

This clone was recorded at least ten times. The chain links TRDV1 to TRDJ2; perhaps TRDD3 as D (6 bases). The CDR3 runs 18 residues. The V gene lost 2 bases and the J gene lost 8 bases, with 24 bases spanning the gap. Looked up from germline, CDR1 is TSWWSYY and CDR2 is QGS. Here the CDR3 DNA reads TGTGCTCTTGGGGAATTAATCCTTCGACACTGGGTCGGGGCACAACTCTTCTTT. It yields the protein CALGELILRHWVGAQLFF.

This clone turned up a few times. For this DNA, TCRdb reports the protein of a much larger clone, which diverges at residue 5, most likely from a read error; the protein presented here is translated directly from the DNA. CDR3 DNA sequence: TGTGCTCTTGGGGGACTGTCCTGGCCTTCTCTCCCAGACCTCCCATACTGGGGGACGGTTTGGAATGGACTCATCTTT. This encodes CALGGLSWPSLPDLPYWGTVWNGLIF. V and J are TRDV1 and TRDJ1; 9 nucleotides agree with TRDD3. The J gene was not available in TCRdb and was assigned here by matching the DNA to germline segments. In germline, CDR1 is TSWWSYY, CDR2 QGS. V shed 4 bases, J shed 10 bases, and the junction held 46 bases outside the gene matches. This CDR3 region has 26 residues.

This clone was observed many times. The protein TCRdb lists belongs to a much larger clone and differs from this DNA's translation at residue 12, which points to a read error; the protein shown is made from the DNA. The rearrangement links TRDV1 to TRDJ1, with 10 nucleotides matching TRDD3. TCRdb does not report a J gene; here it was assigned by matching the DNA to germline references. V was pared by 1 base and J by 0 bases, with 20 bases of the junction left unmatched. Per germline, CDR1 TSWWSYY and CDR2 QGS. This CDR3 has 22 residues. The chain's CDR3 is CALGERRGTGGSYLLYTDKLIF. The CDR3 nucleotides are TGTGCTCTTGGGGAACGGCGTGGTACTGGGGGATCCTACCTTCTTTACACCGATAAACTCATCTTT.

This clone was recorded a few times. The protein that TCRdb holds for this DNA derives from a much larger clone and differs from the translated DNA at residue 18, which likely indicates a read error; the protein shown here is translated from the DNA. The chain joins TRDV1 to TRDJ1; 13 nucleotides align to TRDD3. TCRdb does not report a J gene; here it was assigned by matching the DNA to germline references. The CDR3 runs 21 residues. Germline V gives CDR1 TSWWSYY, CDR2 QGS. CDR3 residues: CALGLTRRNNWGIRYTDELIF. The CDR3 DNA sequence: TGTGCTCTTGGGCTTACTCGACGTAATAACTGGGGGATACGGTACACCGATGAACTCATCTTT.